Following are 2 T cell receptor beta chains from one sample sequenced in a study of blood T cell repertoires in COVID-19. Data came from immunoSEQ multiplex PCR; TCRdb stores just in-frame clones and leaves some out. The table has approximately 58,000 clones, 75% to 95% seen once. The sample comprised peripheral blood. All receptors come from a woman aged 80 or older with active COVID-19.

V and J are TRBV6-5 and TRBJ1-6; D possibly corresponds to TRBD1 (5 bases). The V gene lost 0 bases and the J gene lost 8 bases, with 11 bases spanning the gap. From germline, CDR1 is MNHEY and CDR2 SVGAGI. This CDR3 spans 15 amino acids. The CDR3 sequence: CASSYSRARDSPLHF. The CDR3 DNA sequence: TGTGCCAGCAGTTACTCCAGGGCCAGGGATTCACCCCTCCACTTT.

The CDR3 region has the DNA TGTGCCAGCAGTTTATCCGGGGGAGTAGGAACCTACGAGCAGTACTTC. Translation gives CASSLSGGVGTYEQYF. The chain carries TRBV28 and TRBJ2-7, with D possibly TRBD2 on 6 matching bases. The CDR3 covers 16 residues. Trimming shortened V by 1 base and J by 2 bases, and 15 bases separated the two germline ends. The germline V gene has CDR1 MDHEN and CDR2 SYDVKM. Complete variable domain (other parts from reference TRBV28 and TRBJ2-7): DVKVTQSSRYLVKRTGEKVFLECVQDMDHENMFWYRQDPGLGLRLIYFSYDVKMKEKGDIPEGYSVSREKKERFSLILESASTNQTSMYLCASSLSGGVGTYEQYFGPGTRLTVT.